The next 18 T cell receptor beta chains were all read from a single sample in a study of T-cell reconstitution after alpha-beta-depleted transplantation in children (dated by TCRdb to 2016 to 2017). This specimen's treatment or condition label, interpreted: allogeneic hematopoietic cell transplantation with graft depleted of TCRalphabeta T cells and CD19 B cells. Library generation was performed with PCR. The run used an Illumina HiSeq 2500. TCR library preparation used molecular barcoding, with unique molecular identifiers applied to normalize quantification of the TCRbeta repertoire. Using fastp at Q25 and MiXCR, TCRdb reprocessed the public reads and kept productive beta chains. Rows are combined by CDR3 protein, so each entry shows the most common genes and DNA. Here the sample has more than 200,000 distinct CDR3 sequences; roughly 25% occur a single time. The leading ten clones occupy 2.6% of the sample.

Sequenced here: PBMCs, sampled before TCRalphabeta/CD19-depleted stem cell transplant. The receptors originated from a girl between 2 and 10 years old with Fanconi anemia, due to receive a stem cell transplant.

V gene TRBV10-1 combines with J gene TRBJ2-7; 12 nucleotides agree with TRBD2. V trimming: 8 bases; J trimming: 0 bases; junction bases outside the gene matches: 2. The CDR3 is made up of 14 amino acids. The V gene's germline CDR1 is WNHNN and CDR2 SYGVQD (reference sequence). CDR3 in DNA: TGCGCCAGCGGGACTAGCGGGCTCTCCTACGAGCAGTACTTC. Its protein product is CASGTSGLSYEQYF.

This clonotype came up many times. As DNA, the CDR3 is TGTGCCAGCAGTAAGGGCTTTAGCTCCTACGAGCAGTACTTC. As protein: CASSKGFSSYEQYF. V gene TRBV27 combines with J gene TRBJ2-7; D is undetermined. This CDR3 region has 14 residues. V was cut by 5 bases and J by 0 bases, with 11 bases left in between. Germline lookup yields CDR1 MNHEY and CDR2 SMNVEV (reference sequence).

This clonotype has a handful of counts. The gene calls are TRBV20-1 and TRBJ2-7, with D unclear. This CDR3 has 12 residues. Trimming pared 3 bases from V and 2 bases from J, leaving 8 bases between. In germline, CDR1 is DFQATT, CDR2 SNEGSKA (reference sequence). CDR3 amino acids: CSARVETYEQYF. The DNA for the CDR3 is TGCAGTGCTAGGGTGGAGACCTACGAGCAGTACTTC.

This clonotype was seen only a few times. The chain links TRBV12-3 or TRBV12-4 to TRBJ2-1; no firm D call. Trimming left V 1 base short and J 9 bases short, with 7 bases between. The CDR3 spans 12 residues. CDR3 residues: CASSLDLPEQFF. The CDR3 bases are TGTGCCAGCAGTTTAGACTTGCCTGAGCAGTTCTTC.

This clonotype was found many times. The chain is built from TRBV12-3 or TRBV12-4 and TRBJ1-1, with D hard to call. Trimming cost V 3 bases and J 8 bases, with 7 bases left between them. The CDR3 is made up of 11 amino acids. CDR3 loop: CASSLAKEAFF. CDR3 in DNA: TGTGCCAGCAGTTTGGCGAAGGAAGCTTTCTTT.

The chain recombines TRBV20-1 with TRBJ2-7, with 9 positions matching TRBD1. The germline CDR1 and CDR2 sequences are DFQATT and SNEGSKA (reference sequence). The CDR3 length is 16 residues. J was trimmed by 2 bases and V by 5 bases; bases with no gene match: 13. CDR3 nucleotides: TGCAGTGCTTTTACAGGGGGCGGTTTCAGCGCCTACGAGCAGTACTTC. Its translation is CSAFTGGGFSAYEQYF.

This clonotype was counted only a few times. The chain employs TRBV18 and TRBJ2-1; no reliable D call. Between the trimmed V and J ends, which lost 5 bases and 9 bases, there was a span of 26 bases. This CDR3 is 17 amino acids long. Germline loops: CDR1 KGHSH, CDR2 LQKENI. The CDR3, as DNA: TGTGCCAGCTCAGTCAAGGTCAGCCAGGCCTTGGTAGGTGAGCAGTTCTTC. Encoded protein: CASSVKVSQALVGEQFF.

This clonotype was detected only once. The V and J genes are TRBV7-6 and TRBJ2-7; 9 bases align to TRBD1. V lost 5 bases and J lost 4; bases outside the gene matches: 12. The V gene's germline CDR1 is SGHVS and CDR2 FNYEAQ. CDR3 length: 16 amino acids. This CDR3 is CASSPPPGQGVYEQYF. The DNA for the CDR3 is TGTGCCAGCAGCCCGCCCCCGGGACAGGGTGTTTACGAGCAGTACTTC. Full variable domain (remainder filled in from reference TRBV7-6 and TRBJ2-7): GAGVSQSPRYKVTKRGQDVALRCDPISGHVSLYWYRQALGQGPEFLTYFNYEAQQDKSGLPNDRFSAERPEGSISTLTIQRTEQRDSAMYRCASSPPPGQGVYEQYFGPGTRLTVT.

In this sample, this clonotype turned up once. The chain employs TRBV20-1 and TRBJ2-3; perhaps TRBD2 as D (6 bases). The CDR3 has 12 residues. V shed 6 bases and J shed 4 bases, with 11 bases lying between them. Germline lookup yields CDR1 DFQATT and CDR2 SNEGSKA (reference sequence). CDR3 in amino acids: CSANRLADTQYF. CDR3 nucleotides: TGCAGTGCGAACAGACTAGCAGATACGCAGTATTTT.

This clonotype came up a few times. V usage is TRBV20-1 and J usage is TRBJ2-1; no firm D call. The CDR3 sequence is 11 residues long. Germline V gene lookup returns CDR1 DFQATT and CDR2 SNEGSKA (reference sequence). V was trimmed by 2 bases and J by 6 bases, leaving 5 bases between them. The CDR3 bases are TGCAGTGCTAGAATCGGCAATGAGCAGTTCTTC. Its translation: CSARIGNEQFF.

This sequence joins TRBV6-5 and TRBJ2-5, with D hard to call. Per germline, CDR1 MNHEY and CDR2 SVGAGI. The CDR3 totals 15 residues. Deletions cut 2 bases from V and 0 bases from J, with 10 bases between. In nucleotides, the CDR3 is TGTGCCAGCAGTTACGAATTCGGCTACCAAGAGACCCAGTACTTC. Translating it yields CASSYEFGYQETQYF.

This clonotype was seen ten or more times. The chain couples TRBV12-3 or TRBV12-4 to TRBJ1-5; D may be TRBD1 (6 bases). Trimming took off 5 bases at V and 1 base at J, with 12 bases between the two ends. This CDR3 contains 15 residues. The CDR3 region is CASSAGVGSNQPQHF. The CDR3 DNA follows: TGTGCCAGCAGTGCAGGGGTGGGAAGCAATCAGCCCCAGCATTTT.

In its sample, this clonotype was seen many times. The rearrangement joins TRBV7-2 to TRBJ2-5, with D possibly TRBD1 on 5 matching bases. The CDR3 is 14 amino acids. V was pared by 4 bases and J by 7 bases, with 16 bases between. The V gene's germline CDR1 is SGHTA and CDR2 FQGNSA. The CDR3 nucleotides read TGTGCCAGCAGCTATAGGACATCTAAGACGACCCAGTACTTC. It specifies CASSYRTSKTTQYF.

This clonotype was seen more than once but under ten times. The CDR3 is CASSSVGTSYEQYF. In DNA, the CDR3 is TGCGCCAGCAGCTCGGTAGGGACAAGCTACGAGCAGTACTTC. The genes are TRBV5-1 and TRBJ2-7, with D perhaps matching TRBD1 (6 bases). The CDR3 consists of 14 residues. CDR1 and CDR2 (germline): SGHRS, YFSETQ. With 3 bases removed from V and 3 bases from J, the gap between germline ends came to 13 bases.

This clonotype has a handful of counts. V gene TRBV29-1 combines with J gene TRBJ2-7; no clear D gene. V was cut by 4 bases and J by 0 bases, with 10 bases left in between. Germline values: CDR1 SQVTM, CDR2 ANQGSEA. The CDR3 contains 13 residues. CDR3 sequence (DNA): TGCAGCGTTGTAGGCGTGGGCTCCTACGAGCAGTACTTC. This codes for CSVVGVGSYEQYF.

The chain employs TRBV28 and TRBJ2-3; perhaps D is TRBD1 or TRBD2 (5 bases each). Trimming took off 5 bases at V and 12 bases at J, with 18 bases between the two ends. Germline CDR1 is MDHEN and CDR2 is SYDVKM. The CDR3 spans 13 residues. CDR3 in amino acids: CASSAQGTIRQYF. The CDR3, as DNA: TGTGCCAGCAGTGCCCAAGGGACCATTAGACAGTATTTT.

Many counts were recorded for this clonotype. The chain links TRBV27 to TRBJ2-1; D is uncertain. The CDR3 covers 14 residues. CDR1 is MNHEY and CDR2 is SMNVEV in the germline V gene (reference sequence). The V and J ends lost 0 bases and 9 bases respectively, with 12 bases between them. In nucleotides, the CDR3 is TGTGCCAGCAGTTTATCGTCTGGGATTGGTGAGCAGTTCTTC. This codes for CASSLSSGIGEQFF.

This clonotype was seen at least ten times. The chain joins TRBV12-3 or TRBV12-4 to TRBJ2-3, with D uncertain. Deletions cut 5 bases from V and 6 bases from J, with 12 bases between. The length of the CDR3 is 13 residues. The CDR3 spells CASSHGHSDTQYF. DNA of the CDR3: TGTGCCAGCAGTCACGGCCATAGTGATACGCAGTATTTT.